This T cell receptor beta chain is from a study of CD8 T cells in Susac syndrome. Roughly 0.45 to 1 ug RNA was reverse transcribed with random hexamers. MiXCR, run by TCRdb on the immunoSEQ multiplex PCR reads, gives a single entry per CDR3 protein. The sample gives some 130,000 distinct CDR3 sequences, about 95% of which show up once; roughly 0.2% is in the top ten. Trimming cost V 0 bases and J 4 bases, with 18 bases left between them. CDR1 and CDR2 (germline): DFQATT, SNEGSKA (reference sequence). CDR3 length: 16 residues. The gene calls are TRBV20-1 and TRBJ1-2; maybe TRBD1 (5 bases). This receptor was identified in a human donor with Susac syndrome. The sample was CD8+ T cells from PBMCs. The chain's CDR3 is CSARDFMGTESYGYTF. CDR3 nucleotides: TGCAGTGCTAGAGATTTTATGGGGACCGAATCCTATGGCTACACCTTC.